This T cell receptor beta chain was identified during a study of PD-1 blockade in mismatch repair-deficient tumors. This table comes from immunoSEQ multiplex PCR, and its TCRdb copy is limited to in-frame clones, with some not included. The table has 11,000 to 15,000 clones, 80% to 90% seen once. This clone has just a few counts. The antigen remains undetermined. The sample's time point: identical approximately ten-day culture without peptide (control). CDR1 is SGHAT and CDR2 is FQNNGV in the germline V gene. Trimming removed 1 base from V and 5 bases from J, with 17 bases in between. This CDR3 is built from 17 residues.

The sequencing used cells cultured in vitro, collected from a patient treated with pembrolizumab. The chain carries TRBV11-2 and TRBJ1-4; TRBD1 might be the D (5 bases). This receptor was taken from an adult with mismatch repair-deficient cancer. The CDR3 nucleotides are TGTGCCAGCAGCTTAGGGGCGGGGGGTAGACGGAATGAAAAACTGTTTTTT. It translates to CASSLGAGGRRNEKLFF.